Detailed here is one TCR beta chain. This sample was included in a study of control samples from healthy donors and cancer patients. V shed 1 base and J shed 1 base, with 8 bases lying between them. The germline CDR1 and CDR2 sequences are SGDLS and YYNGEE. This CDR3 is built from 15 residues. Data came from immunoSEQ multiplex PCR; TCRdb stores just in-frame clones and leaves some out. The sample carries about 130,000 clones, 90% to 95% recorded once. The sequence was collected from a man aged 55 to 70 with colorectal cancer. The sample was PBMCs. The rearrangement uses TRBV9 and TRBJ2-2; possible D gene TRBD2, 6 bases. The CDR3 bases are TGTGCCAGCAGCGTAACGGGGGTGAACACCGGGGAGCTGTTTTTT. Protein sequence: CASSVTGVNTGELFF.